What follows are 26 T cell receptor beta chains derived from one specimen sequenced in a study of shared clonotypes between healthy human individuals. Measured with immunoSEQ multiplex PCR; TCRdb has only the in-frame clones, and not every one. The table lists a few million clones, 85% to 95% of them singletons. Specimen: naive CD4+ T cells from PBMCs. Subset reported: CD45RA+ positively selected. The receptors here all came from a man between 18 and 35 years old in good health. Some clones in this sample may be carry-over from other donors' samples.

V usage is TRBV7-3 and J usage is TRBJ2-3, with D possibly matching TRBD2 (6 bases). V lost 0 bases, J lost 3 bases, and 10 bases lay in between. Looked up from germline, CDR1 is SGHTA and CDR2 is FQGTGA. The CDR3 is 15 residues long. For the CDR3, the DNA is TGTGCCAGCAGCTTAACCGTGGCGGGGACAGATACGCAGTATTTT. Residues: CASSLTVAGTDTQYF.

CDR3 DNA sequence: TGCGCCAGCAGCCAGGCGGCAGCGCTCAATCAGCCCCAGCATTTT. It encodes CASSQAAALNQPQHF. The chain couples TRBV4-1 to TRBJ1-5; no reliable D call. The CDR3 is 15 amino acids. CDR1 MGHRA and CDR2 YSYEKL come from the germline V gene. V was shortened by 3 bases and J by 3 bases, with 12 bases between the two germline ends.

The chain couples TRBV18 to TRBJ1-1; 8 bases line up with TRBD1. Germline V gene sequence: CDR1 KGHSH, CDR2 LQKENI. Germline trimming cut 8 bases from V and 1 base from J; bases unmatched to any gene: 9. The CDR3 runs to 15 residues. The CDR3: CASGGQTGANTEAFF. The CDR3 DNA reads TGTGCCAGCGGGGGCCAGACAGGGGCGAACACTGAAGCTTTCTTT. The variable domain in full, with the rest retrieved from reference TRBV18 and TRBJ1-1, is NAGVMQNPRHLVRRRGQEARLRCSPMKGHSHVYWYRQLPEEGLKFMVYLQKENIIDESGMPKERFSAEFPKEGPSILRIQQVVRGDSAAYFCASGGQTGANTEAFFGQGTRLTVV.

The chain has TRBV19 and TRBJ2-7; 13 bases fit TRBD2. CDR3 length: 16 residues. CDR1 and CDR2 from the germline V gene are LNHDA and SQIVND (reference sequence). J gave up 0 bases and V 9 bases, and 8 bases lay outside the gene matches. Written as DNA, the CDR3 is TGTGCCAGCGGTCCGGGACTAGCGGGAAACTCCTACGAGCAGTACTTC. This encodes CASGPGLAGNSYEQYF. The entire variable domain, with the rest obtained from reference TRBV19 and TRBJ2-7, is as follows: DGGITQSPKYLFRKEGQNVTLSCEQNLNHDAMYWYRQDPGQGLRLIYYSQIVNDFQKGDIAEGYSVSREKKESFPLTVTSAQKNPTAFYLCASGPGLAGNSYEQYFGPGTRLTVT.

On this clone: Other DNA sequences in this sample translate to the same CDR3. This sequence joins TRBV7-9 and TRBJ1-3; 7 bases are shared with TRBD1. The V and J ends lost 1 base and 4 bases, in that order; junction bases with no gene match: 4. The CDR3 consists of 15 residues. From germline, CDR1 is SEHNR and CDR2 FQNEAQ (reference sequence). The CDR3 protein is CASSLGQGSGNTIYF. Here the CDR3 DNA reads TGTGCCAGCAGCTTAGGACAGGGCTCCGGAAACACCATATATTTT.

The genes are TRBV5-4 and TRBJ2-5; D could derive from TRBD1 or TRBD2 (6 bases each). CDR3 length equals 14 residues. V lost 4 bases, J lost 4 bases, and 14 bases lay in between. Per the germline V gene, CDR1 is SGHNT and CDR2 is YYREEE (reference sequence). The CDR3 region has the DNA TGTGCCAGCAGCCCTACAGGGACTGTAGAGACCCAGTACTTC. This codes for CASSPTGTVETQYF.

In nucleotides, the CDR3 is TGTGCCAGCAGTTCCTCTAGCGGGAGCCACACAGATACGCAGTATTTT. Residues: CASSSSSGSHTDTQYF. The chain uses TRBV28 and TRBJ2-3, with 10 bases matching TRBD2. Germline CDR1 reads MDHEN; CDR2 reads SYDVKM. V shed 4 bases, J shed 2 bases, and the junction held 6 bases outside the gene matches. The CDR3 extends over 16 amino acids.

The rearrangement joins TRBV5-6 to TRBJ1-4, with D unresolved. The V gene lost 0 bases and the J gene lost 6 bases, with 6 bases spanning the gap. Germline values: CDR1 SGHDT, CDR2 YYEEEE. The CDR3 is made up of 13 amino acids. The CDR3 sequence: CASSLATDEKLFF. CDR3 coding DNA: TGTGCCAGCAGCTTGGCCACGGATGAAAAACTGTTTTTT.

The chain joins TRBV30 to TRBJ2-7; D ambiguous. Germline V lookup: CDR1 GTSNPN, CDR2 SVGIG (reference sequence). Trimming removed 5 bases from V and 3 bases from J, with 14 bases in between. This CDR3 has 13 amino acids. The CDR3 region is CAWSNGAHYEQYF. CDR3 bases: TGTGCCTGGTCGAATGGAGCGCACTACGAGCAGTACTTC.

On this clone itself: Germline is not matched at one junction end, which may reflect a read error. The J gene is TRBJ1-2, the V gene TRBV6-1; D is unclear. In germline, CDR1 is MNHNS, CDR2 SASEGT. The CDR3 is 11 residues long. The CDR3 reads CASSDSHGRSF. In DNA form, the CDR3 reads TGTGCCAGCAGTGACTCCCATGGACGATCCTTC.

The genes are TRBV11-2 and TRBJ2-2, with 13 bases identical to TRBD2. This CDR3 contains 16 residues. The V segment lost 5 bases and the J segment 6 bases; nucleotides outside the gene matches: 6. The germline gives CDR1 SGHAT, CDR2 FQNNGV. The CDR3: CASSGVLAGGSGELFF. The CDR3 DNA is TGTGCCAGCAGCGGCGTACTAGCGGGAGGGTCCGGGGAGCTGTTTTTT.

This clone has just a few counts. This chain joins TRBV25-1 and TRBJ1-4; D is perhaps TRBD1 (6 bases). The CDR3 length is 15 residues. The germline gives CDR1 MGHDK, CDR2 SYGVNS. Trimming took 3 bases from V and 8 from J, leaving 16 bases between them. CDR3 amino acids: CASSDLAQGGEKLFF. CDR3 DNA: TGTGCCAGCAGTGATTTGGCACAGGGTGGGGAAAAACTGTTTTTT.

The chain uses TRBV28 and TRBJ2-1, with 13 bases lining up with TRBD2. Germline CDR1 is MDHEN and CDR2 is SYDVKM. This CDR3 is 15 amino acids long. J gave up 7 bases and V 6 bases, and 6 bases lay outside the gene matches. CDR3 loop: CASSVTSGGTNEQFF. The CDR3 DNA follows: TGTGCCAGCAGCGTGACTAGCGGGGGGACAAATGAGCAGTTCTTC. The whole variable domain, filled in from reference TRBV28 and TRBJ2-1, reads DVKVTQSSRYLVKRTGEKVFLECVQDMDHENMFWYRQDPGLGLRLIYFSYDVKMKEKGDIPEGYSVSREKKERFSLILESASTNQTSMYLCASSVTSGGTNEQFFGPGTRLTVL.

This clone was observed once. CDR3 nucleotides: TGTGCCAGCAGCTTACTTGGCCCGGAGGACATTCAGTACTTC. This sequence encodes CASSLLGPEDIQYF. This chain uses TRBV7-2 with TRBJ2-4, with a tentative D call TRBD2 (5 bases). Germline CDR1 reads SGHTA; CDR2 reads FQGNSA. The V end was cut by 2 bases, the J end by 8 bases, with 13 bases between. The CDR3 spans 14 residues.

This clone was counted once. V usage is TRBV9 and J usage is TRBJ1-2; D may be TRBD1 (6 bases). The CDR3 is 14 amino acids. V lost 4 bases and J lost 2, with 12 bases in between. Per the germline V gene, CDR1 is SGDLS and CDR2 is YYNGEE. The CDR3 DNA is TGTGCCAGCAGCTCATCCGGGACAAACTATGGCTACACCTTC. It translates to CASSSSGTNYGYTF.

The chain uses TRBV19 and TRBJ1-5; 8 bases are a match to TRBD1. J gave up 2 bases and V 7 bases, and 7 bases lay outside the gene matches. The CDR3 is 15 amino acids. Germline assignment: CDR1 LNHDA and CDR2 SQIVND (reference sequence). CDR3 region: CASNQDRAGNQPQHF. CDR3 DNA sequence: TGTGCCAGTAACCAGGACAGGGCGGGCAATCAGCCCCAGCATTTT.

The chain links TRBV29-1 to TRBJ2-2; unclear D gene. Germline loops: CDR1 SQVTM, CDR2 ANQGSEA. The V gene lost 3 bases and the J gene lost 7 bases, with 15 bases spanning the gap. The CDR3 has 14 residues. The DNA of the CDR3 is TGCAGCGTTGAGGTCGGTCAGTTCGGCGGGGAGCTGTTTTTT. Translation: CSVEVGQFGGELFF.

The chain employs TRBV19 and TRBJ1-2; weak D call: TRBD1 (5 bases). Per germline, CDR1 LNHDA and CDR2 SQIVND (reference sequence). The CDR3 spans 16 residues. Trimming stripped 5 bases from V and 3 bases from J, with 19 bases between. CDR3 region: CASSRGPGPSDYGYTF. In DNA, the CDR3 is TGTGCCAGTAGTCGGGGACCGGGCCCGAGTGACTATGGCTACACCTTC.

V and J are TRBV6-1 and TRBJ1-6; 7 bases are shared with TRBD1. Trimming removed 11 bases from V and 5 bases from J; junction bases left unmatched: 6. The CDR3 covers 13 residues. Germline CDR1 is MNHNS and CDR2 is SASEGT. The CDR3 region is CAAKQGNNSPLHF. The CDR3 nucleotides are TGTGCCGCCAAACAGGGGAATAATTCACCCCTCCACTTT.

The gene calls are TRBV5-5 and TRBJ2-1, with 7 nucleotides matching TRBD2. This CDR3 spans 14 amino acids. The ends lost 0 bases at V and 5 bases at J; junction bases unmatched: 2. Germline values: CDR1 SGHKS, CDR2 YYEKEE (reference sequence). The CDR3 loop is CASSLELANNEQFF. CDR3 coding DNA: TGTGCCAGCAGCTTGGAACTAGCGAACAATGAGCAGTTCTTC.

This clone was counted only a few times. Other nucleotide sequences in the sample specify the same CDR3. The chain has TRBV28 and TRBJ1-1; D uncertain. The CDR3 is 11 amino acids. The V end was cut by 6 bases, the J end by 2 bases, with 4 bases between. Germline V gene sequence: CDR1 MDHEN, CDR2 SYDVKM. The CDR3 DNA reads as TGTGCCAGCAGGGGAAACACTGAAGCTTTCTTT. It encodes CASRGNTEAFF. The whole variable domain, filled in from reference TRBV28 and TRBJ1-1, reads DVKVTQSSRYLVKRTGEKVFLECVQDMDHENMFWYRQDPGLGLRLIYFSYDVKMKEKGDIPEGYSVSREKKERFSLILESASTNQTSMYLCASRGNTEAFFGQGTRLTVV.

The chain carries TRBV5-1 and TRBJ2-7; 8 nucleotides agree with TRBD1. Germline V gives CDR1 SGHRS, CDR2 YFSETQ. J was trimmed by 2 bases and V by 5 bases; bases with no gene match: 18. CDR3 length: 18 residues. In DNA, the CDR3 is TGCGCCAGCAGTTCTACTTCGTTCGGGGACAGGAAACCCTACGAGCAGTACTTC. It specifies CASSSTSFGDRKPYEQYF.

The chain has TRBV25-1 and TRBJ1-4; tentatively, D is TRBD1 (5 bases). CDR1 is MGHDK and CDR2 is SYGVNS in the germline V gene. CDR3 size: 16 residues. The ends were cut back, 3 bases at V and 8 bases at J, with 19 bases in the middle. The CDR3 nucleotides read TGTGCCAGCAGTGATTTAGGAGGGGCTGGAATGGAAAAACTGTTTTTT. It yields the protein CASSDLGGAGMEKLFF. Variable domain in full (rest from reference TRBV25-1 and TRBJ1-4): EADIYQTPRYLVIGTGKKITLECSQTMGHDKMYWYQQDPGMELHLIHYSYGVNSTEKGDLSSESTVSRIRTEHFPLTLESARPSHTSQYLCASSDLGGAGMEKLFFGSGTQLSVL.

The genes are TRBV15 and TRBJ2-7, with a weak D call TRBD2 (5 bases). Between the trimmed V and J ends, which lost 4 bases and 1 base, there was a span of 14 bases. Germline V gene lookup returns CDR1 LNHNV and CDR2 YYDKDF (reference sequence). This CDR3 has 15 residues. The CDR3 region is CATSKRLRESYEQYF. The DNA of the CDR3 is TGTGCCACCAGCAAACGGCTCCGGGAATCCTACGAGCAGTACTTC.

Concerning this clone: This CDR3 is also generated by other DNA sequences in the sample. This chain joins TRBV28 and TRBJ2-7, with D hard to call. Germline V gene lookup returns CDR1 MDHEN and CDR2 SYDVKM. The length of the CDR3 is 12 residues. Trimming left V 4 bases short and J 2 bases short, with 6 bases between. The DNA for the CDR3 is TGTGCCAGCAGTTCCGGCGCCTACGAGCAGTACTTC. It yields the protein CASSSGAYEQYF.

J is TRBJ1-2 and V is TRBV30; 8 nucleotides agree with TRBD1. Germline V CDR1 and CDR2: GTSNPN, SVGIG (reference sequence). This CDR3 is 12 amino acids long. Trimming took 5 bases from V and 4 from J; bases not matched to a gene: 3. CDR3 loop: CAWGQGTYGYTF. As DNA, the CDR3 is TGTGCCTGGGGACAGGGTACCTATGGCTACACCTTC.